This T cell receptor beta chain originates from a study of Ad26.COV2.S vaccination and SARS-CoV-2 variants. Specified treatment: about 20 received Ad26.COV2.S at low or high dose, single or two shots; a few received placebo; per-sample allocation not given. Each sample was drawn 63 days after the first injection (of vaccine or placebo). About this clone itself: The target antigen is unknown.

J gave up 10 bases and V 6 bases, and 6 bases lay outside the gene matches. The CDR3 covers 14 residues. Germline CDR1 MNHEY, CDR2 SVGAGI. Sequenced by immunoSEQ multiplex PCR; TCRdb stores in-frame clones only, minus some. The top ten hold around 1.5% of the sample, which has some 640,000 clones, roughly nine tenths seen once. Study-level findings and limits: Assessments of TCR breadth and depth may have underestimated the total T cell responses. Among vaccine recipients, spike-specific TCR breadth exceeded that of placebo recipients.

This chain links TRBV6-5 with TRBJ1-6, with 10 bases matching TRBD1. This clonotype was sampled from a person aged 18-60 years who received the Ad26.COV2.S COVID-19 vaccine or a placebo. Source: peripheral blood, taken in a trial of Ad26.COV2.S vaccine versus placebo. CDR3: CASSDRGRGSPLHF. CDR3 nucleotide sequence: TGTGCCAGCAGCGACAGGGGGCGCGGGTCACCCCTCCACTTT.